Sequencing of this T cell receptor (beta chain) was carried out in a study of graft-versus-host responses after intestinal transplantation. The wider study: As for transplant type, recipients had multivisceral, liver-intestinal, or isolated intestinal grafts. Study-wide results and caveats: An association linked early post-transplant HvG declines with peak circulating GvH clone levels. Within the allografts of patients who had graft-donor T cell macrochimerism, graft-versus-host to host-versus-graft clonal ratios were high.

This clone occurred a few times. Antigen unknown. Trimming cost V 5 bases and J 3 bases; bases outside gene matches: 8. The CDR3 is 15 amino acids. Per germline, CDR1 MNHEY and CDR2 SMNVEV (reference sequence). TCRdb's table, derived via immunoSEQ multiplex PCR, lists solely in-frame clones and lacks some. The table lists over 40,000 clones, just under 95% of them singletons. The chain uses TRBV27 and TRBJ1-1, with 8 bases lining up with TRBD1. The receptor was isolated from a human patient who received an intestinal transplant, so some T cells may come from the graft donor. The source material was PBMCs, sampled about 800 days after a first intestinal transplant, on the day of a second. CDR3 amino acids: CASSPRTGTYTEAFF. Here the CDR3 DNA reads TGTGCCAGCAGTCCCCGGACAGGGACCTACACTGAAGCTTTCTTT.